This T cell receptor beta chain was recorded in a study of T cell responses to AZD1222 COVID-19 vaccine. This clone was picked up one time. Germline assignment: CDR1 WSHSY and CDR2 SAAADI. J was trimmed by 6 bases and V by 6 bases; bases with no gene match: 9. The CDR3 runs to 15 residues. Libraries were prepared by immunoSEQ multiplex PCR; TCRdb keeps only in-frame clonotypes and omits some of them. The sample gives about 120,000 clones, approximately 90% of which show up once; roughly 7.9% is in the top ten. The rearrangement joins TRBV10-2 to TRBJ1-4, with 8 bases identical to TRBD1. This TCR derives from an adult who received the AZD1222 COVID-19 vaccine. The source was peripheral blood, collected 28 days after the second AZD1222 dose. CDR3 sequence reads: CASRPDRGGDEKLFF. DNA of the CDR3: TGCGCCAGCAGACCCGACAGGGGAGGGGATGAAAAACTGTTTTTT.